Below, 23 T cell receptor beta chains from the same sample are listed, as sequenced in a study of shared clonotypes between healthy human individuals. Profiled with immunoSEQ multiplex PCR; TCRdb holds only in-frame clones, not every one. The profile covers 2 million to 3 million clones, with approximately 94% appearing a single time and 0.36% taken by the ten largest. Sequencing used naive CD4+ T cells from PBMCs. Specified subset: CD45RA+ positively selected. Every receptor here comes from a young man in good health. Some clones in this sample may be carry-over from other donors' samples.

This chain links TRBV11-2 with TRBJ2-3; weak D call: TRBD2 (5 bases). The CDR3 runs 13 residues. Germline values: CDR1 SGHAT, CDR2 FQNNGV. V was pared by 5 bases and J by 4 bases, with 10 bases between. DNA of the CDR3: TGTGCCAGCAGCCCTTTACTAGCAGATACGCAGTATTTT. It codes for CASSPLLADTQYF.

The V call is TRBV4-2, the J call TRBJ1-4; 7 nucleotides match TRBD1. CDR3 length: 16 amino acids. Germline-derived CDR1 and CDR2 are LGHNA and YNFKEQ. V lost 1 base and J lost 2; bases outside the gene matches: 4. CDR3 DNA sequence: TGTGCCAGCAGCCAAGCCCAGACAGGGACTAATGAAAAACTGTTTTTT. It specifies CASSQAQTGTNEKLFF.

V gene TRBV28 combines with J gene TRBJ1-4, with no clear D. Germline values: CDR1 MDHEN, CDR2 SYDVKM. Between the trimmed V and J ends, which lost 5 bases and 3 bases, there was a span of 7 bases. CDR3 length: 13 amino acids. The CDR3 bases are TGTGCCAGCAGTGAGGCTGCTAATGAAAAACTGTTTTTT. Translation gives CASSEAANEKLFF.

CDR3 in amino acids: CASSEEGGLAGYTF. CDR3 coding DNA: TGTGCCAGCAGTGAAGAGGGCGGCTTAGCTGGCTACACCTTC. The chain links TRBV6-1 to TRBJ1-2; D is ambiguous. V lost 1 base and J lost 7, with 13 bases in between. The CDR3 is made up of 14 amino acids. Germline V gene sequence: CDR1 MNHNS, CDR2 SASEGT.

Note on this clone: Sequence at one end of the junction differs from germline and may be a read error. The CDR3: CASSLEPGRTDYGDF. The CDR3 DNA reads TGTGCCAGCAGCTTAGAGCCAGGGAGGACGGACTACGGAGACTTC. V is TRBV7-8 and J is TRBJ2-7; D may be TRBD2 (6 bases). Germline loops: CDR1 SGHVS, CDR2 FQNEAQ. This CDR3 comprises 15 residues.

The chain employs TRBV4-1 and TRBJ2-1; 7 nucleotides agree with TRBD2. V dropped 1 base and J dropped 10; count of bases not matched to a gene: 10. This CDR3 contains 15 residues. CDR1 is MGHRA and CDR2 is YSYEKL in the germline V gene. This CDR3 is CASSQARTRGREQFF. CDR3 nucleotide sequence: TGCGCCAGCAGCCAAGCAAGGACTAGGGGAAGGGAGCAGTTCTTC.

The CDR3 DNA is TGTGCCAGCAGTCCGGGACTAGAGGGTGAGCAGTTCTTC. Protein sequence: CASSPGLEGEQFF. The V call is TRBV6-4, the J call TRBJ2-1, with 8 bases identical to TRBD2. V dropped 5 bases and J dropped 9; count of bases not matched to a gene: 6. The CDR3 has 13 amino acids. Germline CDR1 reads MRHNA; CDR2 reads SNTAGT.

This chain links TRBV5-1 with TRBJ1-2, with D maybe TRBD1 (6 bases). Germline assignment: CDR1 SGHRS and CDR2 YFSETQ. This CDR3 region has 13 residues. The V end was cut by 4 bases, the J end by 1 base, with 8 bases between. In nucleotides, the CDR3 is TGCGCCAGCAGCAGACAGGATAACTATGGCTACACCTTC. Its protein product is CASSRQDNYGYTF.

V and J are TRBV11-3 and TRBJ2-5, with 8 bases that match TRBD2. Matching the DNA end better, TRBJ2-7 makes the J call doubtful. Germline V CDR1 and CDR2: SGHNT, YENEEA. The CDR3 spans 14 residues. The CDR3 is CASSPGRGVYEQYF. The CDR3 DNA sequence: TGTGCCAGCAGCCCCGGGAGGGGGGTCTACGAGCAGTACTTC.

The chain recombines TRBV7-8 with TRBJ2-1; D remains ambiguous. Per the germline V gene, CDR1 is SGHVS and CDR2 is FQNEAQ. CDR3 length equals 13 residues. Trimming stripped 2 bases from V and 12 bases from J, with 14 bases between. This chain's CDR3 is CASSLLSPSRQFF. The CDR3 DNA sequence: TGTGCCAGCAGCTTATTGTCGCCTAGTCGGCAGTTCTTC. The full variable domain, completed using reference TRBV7-8 and TRBJ2-1, is GAGVSQSPRYKVAKRGQDVALRCDPISGHVSLFWYQQALGQGPEFLTYFQNEAQLDKSGLPSDRFFAERPEGSVSTLKIQRTQQEDSAVYLCASSLLSPSRQFFGPGTRLTVL.

The chain joins TRBV7-8 to TRBJ1-2; the D gene is possibly TRBD1 (5 bases). The CDR3 is 14 residues long. The germline V gene has CDR1 SGHVS and CDR2 FQNEAQ. Trimming removed 5 bases from V and 7 bases from J, with 17 bases in between. The CDR3 sequence: CASSPRIDSPGYTF. The CDR3 DNA follows: TGTGCCAGCAGCCCCAGAATCGACAGCCCTGGCTACACCTTC.

The chain recombines TRBV29-1 with TRBJ2-1; no clear D gene. The CDR3 is 14 amino acids. CDR1 is SQVTM and CDR2 is ANQGSEA in the germline V gene. V was cut by 2 bases and J by 4 bases, with 12 bases left in between. The CDR3 DNA is TGCAGCGTTGAACGGGCGGAGAGTTACAATGAGCAGTTCTTC. This translates into CSVERAESYNEQFF.

This clone showed up just once. The chain employs TRBV6-6 and TRBJ2-3, with TRBD2 identical over 7 bases. Germline V gives CDR1 MNHNY, CDR2 SVGAGI (reference sequence). The trim removed 8 bases at V and 6 bases at J, leaving 11 bases unmatched. This CDR3 contains 14 residues. The DNA of the CDR3 is TGTGCCAGCTTGCGGAGCGGGGCCACGGATACGCAGTATTTT. Its translation: CASLRSGATDTQYF.

The chain employs TRBV7-9 and TRBJ1-1; 7 bases align to TRBD1. Per germline, CDR1 SEHNR and CDR2 FQNEAQ (reference sequence). The J segment lost 5 bases and the V segment lost 3 bases, leaving 6 bases of the junction unmatched. CDR3 length equals 14 residues. The CDR3 region has the DNA TGTGCCAGCAGCTTCACAGGGGAAGGGACTGAAGCTTTCTTT. Its protein is CASSFTGEGTEAFF.

The chain recombines TRBV4-1 with TRBJ1-6; 9 nucleotides line up with TRBD1. The trim removed 0 bases at V and 10 bases at J, leaving 10 bases unmatched. This CDR3 contains 17 residues. Germline V gives CDR1 MGHRA, CDR2 YSYEKL. The CDR3: CASSQDKYQGTGSPLHF. DNA for the CDR3: TGCGCCAGCAGCCAAGATAAGTATCAGGGGACAGGGTCACCCCTCCACTTT.

This clone has just a few counts. The genes are TRBV2 and TRBJ2-3, with 8 nucleotides matching TRBD2. Germline loops: CDR1 SNHLY, CDR2 FYNNEI. V lost 4 bases and J lost 7; bases outside the gene matches: 13. This CDR3 is 16 amino acids long. CDR3 nucleotides: TGTGCCAGCAGTGGGCAGACTAGCGCCTTGGACTATACGCAGTATTTT. Its translation: CASSGQTSALDYTQYF.

The chain is built from TRBV27 and TRBJ2-3; possibly TRBD1 for D (5 bases). Germline V gene sequence: CDR1 MNHEY, CDR2 SMNVEV (reference sequence). V was clipped by 6 bases and J by 8 bases, with 12 bases between them. This CDR3 region has 12 residues. The CDR3 region is CASSAGYGTQYF. The CDR3 DNA is TGTGCCAGCAGCGCAGGGTACGGTACGCAGTATTTT.

V gene TRBV7-9 combines with J gene TRBJ2-7; D uncertain. CDR3 size: 11 residues. Trimming stripped 5 bases from V and 5 bases from J, with 7 bases between. Looked up from germline, CDR1 is SEHNR and CDR2 is FQNEAQ (reference sequence). The CDR3 protein is CASSARDEQYF. The CDR3, as DNA: TGTGCCAGCAGCGCTCGAGACGAGCAGTACTTC.

J is TRBJ2-3 and V is TRBV7-9; 8 bases match TRBD1. Unmatched junction bases numbered 6, after V lost 4 bases and J lost 3 bases. Looked up from germline, CDR1 is SEHNR and CDR2 is FQNEAQ (reference sequence). The CDR3 extends over 15 amino acids. CDR3 sequence: CASSSRTGRTDTQYF. The CDR3 DNA sequence: TGTGCCAGCAGCTCCCGGACAGGGAGGACAGATACGCAGTATTTT.

J is TRBJ2-5 and V is TRBV18; no clear D. CDR1 is KGHSH and CDR2 is LQKENI in the germline V gene. CDR3 length: 15 residues. Trimming stripped 2 bases from V and 0 bases from J, with 10 bases between. The DNA for the CDR3 is TGTGCCAGCTCACCATCTCAGGCGTACCAAGAGACCCAGTACTTC. The encoded protein is CASSPSQAYQETQYF. Full variable domain (missing parts from reference TRBV18 and TRBJ2-5): NAGVMQNPRHLVRRRGQEARLRCSPMKGHSHVYWYRQLPEEGLKFMVYLQKENIIDESGMPKERFSAEFPKEGPSILRIQQVVRGDSAAYFCASSPSQAYQETQYFGPGTRLLVL.

V is TRBV7-6 and J is TRBJ2-3; 11 bases match TRBD1. Germline V gene sequence: CDR1 SGHVS, CDR2 FNYEAQ. The V and J ends lost 4 bases and 0 bases, in that order; junction bases with no gene match: 9. The CDR3 runs to 18 residues. Written as DNA, the CDR3 is TGTGCCAGCAGCTCCCGGGACAGGGGGTTCGCTAGCACAGATACGCAGTATTTT. Translated, it gives CASSSRDRGFASTDTQYF.

This clone has just one count. The V gene is TRBV29-1, the J gene TRBJ1-1, with TRBD1 matching 11 bases. Trimming at V came to 6 bases and at J to 5 bases, leaving 11 bases not matched to a gene. Germline CDR1 SQVTM, CDR2 ANQGSEA. The CDR3 spans 15 residues. CDR3 protein: CSVNGGQGARTEAFF. In DNA, the CDR3 is TGCAGCGTGAATGGTGGACAGGGGGCGCGAACTGAAGCTTTCTTT.

The V gene is TRBV11-2, the J gene TRBJ2-2, with TRBD2 identical over 8 bases. Unmatched junction bases numbered 4, after V lost 5 bases and J lost 2 bases. The CDR3 loop spans 15 amino acids. CDR1 SGHAT and CDR2 FQNNGV come from the germline V gene. CDR3 sequence: CASSLSGINTGELFF. The CDR3 DNA sequence: TGTGCCAGCAGCCTTAGCGGGATAAACACCGGGGAGCTGTTTTTT.